This T cell receptor (beta chain) is from a study of regulatory T cells in long-lasting Graves disease. Study-wide findings and caveats: Study was limited to peripheral blood, excluding thyroid tissue.

About this clonotype: Its antigen is undetermined. An end of the junction does not agree with germline; a read error may underlie this.

Sequencing libraries for TCR beta were prepared with iRepertoire HTBI primers and Arm-PCR of CDR3 regions. TCRdb ran MiXCR on the multiplex PCR reads and lists one entry per CDR3 protein. Altogether a few hundred thousand distinct CDR3 sequences are present, around a quarter being singletons, with the ten largest covering approximately 28%. This CDR3 spans 15 amino acids. Time point given: persistent/refractory GD, antithyroid drugs over 5 years with positive TRAb. RNA isolated from PBMCs was used to make the TCR library. This chain links TRBV12-3 or TRBV12-4 with TRBJ2-7; tentatively, D is TRBD1 (5 bases). The TCR was taken from a female donor with Graves disease. The sample consisted of peripheral blood mononuclear cells (PBMCs), taken when the disease was refractory, from a patient treated with antithyroid drugs. The CDR3 DNA follows: TGTGCCAGCAGTTTAGTTCTGGGGCCCTCCCACGAGCAGTACTTC. It translates to CASSLVLGPSHEQYF.